The subject of this entry is one T cell receptor beta chain. Its antigen is still unknown. This record belongs to a study of shared clonotypes between healthy human individuals. Some clones are missing from TCRdb's copy, which holds only in-frame ones; the method was immunoSEQ multiplex PCR. The sample lists roughly 1,100,000 clones, about 74% occurring once. The CDR3 length is 10 residues. Trimming removed 6 bases from V and 6 bases from J, with 9 bases in between. Germline CDR1 reads DFQATT; CDR2 reads SNEGSKA (reference sequence). Study-level results: When compared with the clonotypes that were shared by all four sorted-subset donors, the non-shared clonotypes turned out to have lower generation probabilities.

Input material: memory CD4+ T cells sorted from blood. As to subset: CD45RA-negative fraction. This receptor was taken from a young man in good health. The chain joins TRBV20-1 to TRBJ2-7; D is uncertain. The DNA of the CDR3 is TGCAGTGCCGACTTGGGCGAGCAGTACTTC. Translating gives CSADLGEQYF.